This T cell receptor (beta chain) was retrieved from a study of shared clonotypes between healthy human individuals. Sequencing was performed with immunoSEQ multiplex PCR; in TCRdb, only in-frame clones are kept and a portion is missing. Found here are around 990,000 clones, around 77% of them singletons; the top ten hold approximately 0.95%. This clone came up many times. Its antigen is as yet unknown. Broader study findings: Shared clonotypes: about 5.3% naive CD4, roughly 4% naive CD8, around 2.2% memory CD4, around 0.4% memory CD8.

Germline V gives CDR1 SNHLY, CDR2 FYNNEI. This CDR3 spans 14 amino acids. Trimming shortened V by 4 bases and J by 3 bases, and 12 bases separated the two germline ends. Sequenced input: memory CD4+ T cells from PBMCs. Noted subset: CD45RA-negative fraction. The J gene is TRBJ1-2, the V gene TRBV2; D is possibly TRBD1 (5 bases). The receptor was derived from a man between 18 and 29 years old in good health. Some clones in this sample may be carry-over from other donors' samples. The CDR3 nucleotides are TGTGCCAGCAGTGGAGGGTCGGGGGACTATGGCTACACCTTC. It yields the protein CASSGGSGDYGYTF.